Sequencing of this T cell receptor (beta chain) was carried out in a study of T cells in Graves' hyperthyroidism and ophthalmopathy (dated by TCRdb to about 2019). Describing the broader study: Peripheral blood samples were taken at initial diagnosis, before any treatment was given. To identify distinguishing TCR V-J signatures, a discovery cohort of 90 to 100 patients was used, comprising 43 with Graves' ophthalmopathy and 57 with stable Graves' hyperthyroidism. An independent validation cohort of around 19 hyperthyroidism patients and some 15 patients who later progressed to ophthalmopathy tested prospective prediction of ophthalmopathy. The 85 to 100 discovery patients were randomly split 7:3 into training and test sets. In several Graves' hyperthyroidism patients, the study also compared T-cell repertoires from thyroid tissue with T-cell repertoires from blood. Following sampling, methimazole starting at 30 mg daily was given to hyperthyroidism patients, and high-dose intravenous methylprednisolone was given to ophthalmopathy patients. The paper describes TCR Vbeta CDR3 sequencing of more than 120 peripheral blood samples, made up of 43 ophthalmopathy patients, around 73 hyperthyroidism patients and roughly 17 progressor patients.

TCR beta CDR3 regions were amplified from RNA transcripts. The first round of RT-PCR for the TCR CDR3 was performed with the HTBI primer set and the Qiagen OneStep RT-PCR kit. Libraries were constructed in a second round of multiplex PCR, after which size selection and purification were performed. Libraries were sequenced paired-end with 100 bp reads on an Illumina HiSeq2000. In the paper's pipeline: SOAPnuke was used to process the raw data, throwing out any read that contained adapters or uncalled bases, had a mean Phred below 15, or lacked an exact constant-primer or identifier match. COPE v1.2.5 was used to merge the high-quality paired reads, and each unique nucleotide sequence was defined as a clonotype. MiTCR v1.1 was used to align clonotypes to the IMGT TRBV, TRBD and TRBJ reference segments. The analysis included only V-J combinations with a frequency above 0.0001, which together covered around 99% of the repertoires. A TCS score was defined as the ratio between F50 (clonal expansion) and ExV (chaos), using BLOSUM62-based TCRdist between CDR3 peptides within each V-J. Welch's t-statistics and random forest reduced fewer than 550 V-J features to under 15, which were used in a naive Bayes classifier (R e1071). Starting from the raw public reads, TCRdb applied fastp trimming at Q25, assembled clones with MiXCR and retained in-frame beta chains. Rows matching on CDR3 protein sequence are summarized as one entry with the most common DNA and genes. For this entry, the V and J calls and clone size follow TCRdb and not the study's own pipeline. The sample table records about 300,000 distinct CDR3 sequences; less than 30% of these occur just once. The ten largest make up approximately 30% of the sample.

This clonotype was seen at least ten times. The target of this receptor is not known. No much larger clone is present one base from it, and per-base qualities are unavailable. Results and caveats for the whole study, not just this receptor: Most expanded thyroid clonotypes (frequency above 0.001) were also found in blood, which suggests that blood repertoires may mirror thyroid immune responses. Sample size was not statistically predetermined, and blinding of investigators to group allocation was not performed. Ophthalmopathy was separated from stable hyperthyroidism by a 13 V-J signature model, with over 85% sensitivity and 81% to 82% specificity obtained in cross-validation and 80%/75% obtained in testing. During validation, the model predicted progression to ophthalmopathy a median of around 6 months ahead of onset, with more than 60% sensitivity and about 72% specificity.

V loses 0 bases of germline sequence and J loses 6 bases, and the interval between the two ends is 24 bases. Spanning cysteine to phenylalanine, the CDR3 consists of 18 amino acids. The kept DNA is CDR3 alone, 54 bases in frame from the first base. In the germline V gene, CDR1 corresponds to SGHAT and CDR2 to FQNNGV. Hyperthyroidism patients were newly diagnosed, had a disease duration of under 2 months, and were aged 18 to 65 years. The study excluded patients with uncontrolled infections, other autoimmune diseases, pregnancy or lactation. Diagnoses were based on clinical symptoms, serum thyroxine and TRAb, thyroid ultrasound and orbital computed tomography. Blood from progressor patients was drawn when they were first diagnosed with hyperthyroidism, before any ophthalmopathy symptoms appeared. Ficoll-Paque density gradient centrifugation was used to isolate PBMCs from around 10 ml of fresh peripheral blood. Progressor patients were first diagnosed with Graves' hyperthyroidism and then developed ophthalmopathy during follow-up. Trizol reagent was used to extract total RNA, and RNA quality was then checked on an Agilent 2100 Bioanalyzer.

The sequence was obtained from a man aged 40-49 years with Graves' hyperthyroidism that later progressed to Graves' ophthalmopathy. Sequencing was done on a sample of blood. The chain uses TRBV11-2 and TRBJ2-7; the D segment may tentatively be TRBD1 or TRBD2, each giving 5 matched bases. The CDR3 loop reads CASSLDRGLRDANPEQYF. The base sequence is TGTGCCAGCAGCTTAGATCGAGGTTTACGGGACGCTAACCCCGAGCAGTACTTC.